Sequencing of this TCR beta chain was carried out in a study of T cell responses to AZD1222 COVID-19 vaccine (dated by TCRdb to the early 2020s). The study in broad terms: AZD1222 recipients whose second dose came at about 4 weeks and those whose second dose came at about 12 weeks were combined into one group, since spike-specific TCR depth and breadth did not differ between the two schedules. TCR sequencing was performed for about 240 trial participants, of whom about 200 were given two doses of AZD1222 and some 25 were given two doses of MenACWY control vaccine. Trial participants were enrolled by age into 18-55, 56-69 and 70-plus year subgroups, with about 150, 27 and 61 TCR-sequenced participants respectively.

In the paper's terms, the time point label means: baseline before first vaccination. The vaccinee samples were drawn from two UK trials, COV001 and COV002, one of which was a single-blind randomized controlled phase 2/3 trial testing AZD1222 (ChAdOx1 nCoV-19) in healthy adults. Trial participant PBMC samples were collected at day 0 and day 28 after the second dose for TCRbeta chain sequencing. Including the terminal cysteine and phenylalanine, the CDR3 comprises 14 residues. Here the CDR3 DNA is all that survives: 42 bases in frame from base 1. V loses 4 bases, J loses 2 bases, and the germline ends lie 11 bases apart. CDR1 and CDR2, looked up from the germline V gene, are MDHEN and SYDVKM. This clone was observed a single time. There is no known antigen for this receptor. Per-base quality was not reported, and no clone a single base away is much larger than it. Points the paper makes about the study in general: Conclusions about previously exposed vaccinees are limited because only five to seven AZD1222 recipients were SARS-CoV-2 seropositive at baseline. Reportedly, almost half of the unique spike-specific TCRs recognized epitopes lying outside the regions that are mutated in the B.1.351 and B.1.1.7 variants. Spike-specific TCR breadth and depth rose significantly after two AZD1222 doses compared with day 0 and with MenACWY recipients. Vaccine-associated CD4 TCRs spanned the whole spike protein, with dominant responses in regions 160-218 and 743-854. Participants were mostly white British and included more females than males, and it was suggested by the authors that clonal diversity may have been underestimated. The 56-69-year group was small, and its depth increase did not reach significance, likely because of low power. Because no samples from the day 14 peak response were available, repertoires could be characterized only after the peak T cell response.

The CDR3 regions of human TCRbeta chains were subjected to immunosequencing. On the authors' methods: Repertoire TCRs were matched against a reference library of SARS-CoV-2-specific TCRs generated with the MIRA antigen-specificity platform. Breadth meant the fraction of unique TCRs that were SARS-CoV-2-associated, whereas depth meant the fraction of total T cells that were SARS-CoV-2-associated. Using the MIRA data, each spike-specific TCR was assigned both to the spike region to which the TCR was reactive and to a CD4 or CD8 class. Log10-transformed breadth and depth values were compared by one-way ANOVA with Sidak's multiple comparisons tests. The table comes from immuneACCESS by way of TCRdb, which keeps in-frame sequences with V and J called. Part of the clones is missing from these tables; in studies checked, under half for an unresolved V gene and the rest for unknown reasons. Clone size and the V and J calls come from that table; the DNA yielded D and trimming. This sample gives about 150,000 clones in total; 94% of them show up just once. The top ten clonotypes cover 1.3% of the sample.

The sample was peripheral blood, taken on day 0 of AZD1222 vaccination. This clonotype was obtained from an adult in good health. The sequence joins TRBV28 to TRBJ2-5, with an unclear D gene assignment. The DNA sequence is TGTGCCAGCAGTTCGCTGGATGGGCAAGAGACCCAGTACTTC. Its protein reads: CASSSLDGQETQYF.